This TCR beta chain appears in the sequencing data of a study of OX40 agonist ivuxolimab in advanced cancers. Per the germline V gene, CDR1 is SGDLS and CDR2 is YYNGEE. The V and J ends lost 3 bases and 6 bases, in that order; junction bases with no gene match: 15. The CDR3 has 16 amino acids. Profiling relied on immunoSEQ multiplex PCR, and the TCRdb table lists in-frame clones only, not all of them. This table holds tens of thousands of clones, approximately 91% found once. This clonotype was sampled from an adult with an advanced solid tumor such as melanoma, head and neck, liver or kidney cancer. The chain recombines TRBV9 with TRBJ2-7; 7 positions match TRBD1. Sample: CD4+ or CD8+ T cells sorted from blood, taken in a trial of the OX40 agonist ivuxolimab. The CDR3 nucleotides are TGTGCCAGCAGCGAGACACCGACAGGGTCGCCGGGCGAGCAGTACTTC. This encodes CASSETPTGSPGEQYF.